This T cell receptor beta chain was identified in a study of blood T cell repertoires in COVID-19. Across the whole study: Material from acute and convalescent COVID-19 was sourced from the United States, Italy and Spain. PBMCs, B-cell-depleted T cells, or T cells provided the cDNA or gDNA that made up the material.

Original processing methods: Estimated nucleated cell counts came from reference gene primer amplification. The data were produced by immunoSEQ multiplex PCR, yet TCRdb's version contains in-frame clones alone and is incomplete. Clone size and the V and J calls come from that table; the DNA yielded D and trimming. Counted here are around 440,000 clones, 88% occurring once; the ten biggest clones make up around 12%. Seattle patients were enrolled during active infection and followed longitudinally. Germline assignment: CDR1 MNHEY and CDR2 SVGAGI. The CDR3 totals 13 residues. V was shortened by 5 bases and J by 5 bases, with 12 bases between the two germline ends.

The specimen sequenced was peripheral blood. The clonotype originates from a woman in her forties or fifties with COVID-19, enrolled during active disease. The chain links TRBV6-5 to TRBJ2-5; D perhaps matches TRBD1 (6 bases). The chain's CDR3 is CASSTGTSETQYF. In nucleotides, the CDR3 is TGTGCCAGCAGTACCGGGACAAGCGAGACCCAGTACTTC.